This T cell receptor beta chain was retrieved from a study of STAT5B mutations in CD4+ large granular lymphocyte leukemia. Points on this clone: The target antigen is unknown.

TCRdb keeps only in-frame clones here, not all; method: immunoSEQ multiplex PCR. The data show fewer than 40,000 clones, 60% to 80% seen once. Study-level results: TRBV06-family usage was enriched in top patient clones (8/27) versus controls (2/35). Patient CD4-sorted repertoires looked more clonal than healthy CD4+ repertoires, even without putative leukemic clones.

There are 15 residues in the CDR3. Germline V gene lookup returns CDR1 SGDLS and CDR2 YYNGEE. The V end was cut by 3 bases, the J end by 8 bases, with 20 bases between. The source is a human donor in good health. Specimen: CD4+ T cells from blood buffy coats. The chain uses TRBV9 and TRBJ1-2, with no clear D. CDR3 protein: CASSAAEQTPGGYTF. In DNA, the CDR3 is TGTGCCAGCAGCGCCGCGGAGCAGACACCTGGGGGCTACACCTTC.